Listed below are T cell receptor beta chains from one sample, sequenced in a study of Tregs in tolerant kidney transplant recipients. This table comes from immunoSEQ multiplex PCR, and its TCRdb copy is limited to in-frame clones, with some not included. Of tens of thousands of clones in the sample, 93% were seen once. Sequences were derived from CD4+ T cells from blood (PBMCs), sampled 12 months after the transplant. These receptors were collected from a human patient who received a combined kidney and bone marrow transplant. Among the T cells, some may be from the graft donor. Each CDR3 is given with its conserved first and last residue. The D gene is left open where the match is weak. Only part of the rows carry a size: once, few, many, or a class if the clone is expanded.

once	TRBV4-3	-	TRBJ1-1	CASSQDPENTEAFF	TGCGCCAGCAGCCAAGATCCAGAGAACACTGAAGCTTTCTTT
-	TRBV5-6	-	TRBJ1-6	CASSLTVYNSPLHF	TGTGCCAGCAGCCTGACAGTCTATAATTCACCCCTCCACTTT
-	TRBV11-3	-	TRBJ2-2	CASSERRGGLGELFF	TGTGCCAGCAGCGAGAGAAGGGGGGGCCTGGGGGAGCTGTTTTTT
-	TRBV18	TRBD1	TRBJ2-7	CASSPWAAGGYEQYF	TGTGCCAGCTCACCGTGGGCGGCAGGGGGCTACGAGCAGTACTTC
-	TRBV20-1	-	TRBJ2-7	CSVRTVREQYF	TGCAGTGTACGGACAGTCCGCGAGCAGTACTTC
once	TRBV4-3	-	TRBJ2-1	CASSQGTSYNEQFF	TGCGCCAGCAGCCAAGGAACTAGTTACAATGAGCAGTTCTTC
-	TRBV5-4	TRBD2	TRBJ2-7	CASSKPSGSTYEQYF	TGTGCCAGCAGCAAGCCTAGCGGGTCAACCTACGAGCAGTACTTC
-	TRBV7-2	TRBD1	TRBJ1-3	CASSLSGTGFSGNTIYF	TGTGCCAGCAGCCTATCCGGGACAGGGTTCTCTGGAAACACCATATATTTT
once	TRBV11-3	-	TRBJ1-1	CASSSGGLTEAFF	TGTGCCAGCAGCTCTGGGGGCCTCACTGAAGCTTTCTTT
-	TRBV19	-	TRBJ1-2	CASSITGVEDYGYTF	TGTGCCAGTAGTATAACCGGGGTCGAGGACTATGGCTACACCTTC
-	TRBV6-5	-	TRBJ2-7	CASSFQGNYEQYF	TGTGCCAGCAGCTTTCAGGGAAACTACGAGCAGTACTTC
-	TRBV9	TRBD2	TRBJ2-3	CASSVLTSGTADTQYF	TGTGCCAGCAGCGTTTTGACTAGCGGGACAGCAGATACGCAGTATTTT
-	TRBV28	-	TRBJ2-7	CASRWRDFREQYF	TGTGCCAGCAGGTGGCGGGATTTCAGGGAGCAGTACTTC
-	TRBV7-6	-	TRBJ2-7	CASSLEPGGSYEQYF	TGTGCCAGCAGCTTAGAGCCAGGGGGGTCCTACGAGCAGTACTTC
-	TRBV4-2	-	TRBJ2-7	CASSLTGTYEQYF	TGTGCCAGCAGCCTGACAGGTACCTACGAGCAGTACTTC
-	TRBV5-1	TRBD1	TRBJ1-1	CASSLRQGWWFF	TGCGCCAGCAGCCTAAGACAGGGTTGGTGGTTCTTT
-	TRBV6-1	TRBD1	TRBJ2-6	CASIDWDRGGSGANVLTF	TGTGCCAGCATTGATTGGGACAGGGGAGGATCTGGGGCCAACGTCCTGACTTTC
-	TRBV13	TRBD1	TRBJ2-5	CASSHLFLGTGLETQYF	TGTGCCAGCAGCCATCTCTTTCTAGGGACAGGGCTGGAGACCCAGTACTTC
-	TRBV7-2	-	TRBJ2-5	CASSYLGAETQYF	TGTGCCAGCAGCTACTTGGGGGCTGAGACCCAGTACTTC
-	TRBV5-1	TRBD1	TRBJ2-7	CASSLGTGRYEQYF	TGCGCCAGCAGCCTTGGGACAGGGAGGTACGAGCAGTACTTC
-	TRBV6-6	TRBD1	TRBJ2-1	CASNQGTGGFNEQFF	TGTGCCAGCAACCAGGGGACAGGGGGCTTCAATGAGCAGTTCTTC
-	TRBV13	-	TRBJ2-5	CASKGWEQETQYF	TGTGCCAGCAAGGGATGGGAGCAAGAGACCCAGTACTTC
-	TRBV7-2	-	TRBJ2-3	CASSLDRATDTQYF	TGTGCCAGCAGCTTAGACAGGGCCACAGATACGCAGTATTTT
-	TRBV27	-	TRBJ2-3	CASTRRVGDTQYF	TGTGCCAGCACTCGCCGGGTCGGGGATACGCAGTATTTT
-	TRBV7-9	TRBD2	TRBJ2-1	CASSPGLAYNEQFF	TGTGCCAGCAGCCCAGGACTAGCCTACAATGAGCAGTTCTTC
-	TRBV30	-	TRBJ2-5	CAWTRGIQETQYF	TGTGCCTGGACTCGGGGGATCCAAGAGACCCAGTACTTC
-	TRBV7-2	-	TRBJ2-7	CASSLGSFLYEQYF	TGTGCCAGCAGCTTAGGGAGTTTCCTCTACGAGCAGTACTTC
once	TRBV7-2	-	TRBJ2-5	CASSQPGRQETQYF	TGTGCCAGCAGCCAACCCGGGAGACAAGAGACCCAGTACTTC
-	TRBV7-9	-	TRBJ2-3	CASSQAGVTDTQYF	TGTGCCAGCAGCCAGGCCGGGGTCACAGATACGCAGTATTTT
-	TRBV7-9	-	TRBJ1-2	CASTRLQGLGSYTF	TGTGCCAGCACCCGGTTGCAGGGCTTAGGTAGCTACACCTTC
once	TRBV7-9	TRBD2	TRBJ2-1	CASSLRLGLAGVYYNEQFF	TGTGCCAGCAGCTTAAGGCTCGGACTAGCGGGAGTTTATTACAATGAGCAGTTCTTC
-	TRBV23-1	TRBD1	TRBJ1-2	CASSQSRDRGRGYGYTF	TGCGCCAGCAGTCAATCAAGGGACAGGGGGCGAGGTTATGGCTACACCTTC
-	TRBV15	TRBD1	TRBJ2-7	CATSSMDRTYEQYF	TGTGCCACCAGCTCGATGGACAGGACCTACGAGCAGTACTTC
-	TRBV7-2	TRBD1	TRBJ1-3	CASSLPGDSSGNTIYF	TGTGCCAGCAGCTTACCAGGGGACAGCTCTGGAAACACCATATATTTT
-	TRBV7-2	-	TRBJ2-1	CASSLEASITEQFF	TGTGCCAGCAGCTTAGAGGCTAGTATTACTGAGCAGTTCTTC
-	TRBV7-3	TRBD1	TRBJ1-1	CASSRGQRTEAFF	TGTGCCAGCAGCAGGGGACAGCGCACTGAAGCTTTCTTT
-	TRBV29-1	-	TRBJ2-2	CSVSGHLNTGELFF	TGCAGCGTTTCTGGGCATCTGAACACCGGGGAGCTGTTTTTT
-	TRBV27	-	TRBJ2-5	CASSSTSMLSQYF	TGTGCCAGCAGTTCGACTAGTATGCTGTCCCAGTACTTC
-	TRBV14	-	TRBJ2-1	CASSPVGSGINEQFF	TGTGCCAGCAGCCCTGTCGGGAGTGGTATCAATGAGCAGTTCTTC
once	TRBV7-9	-	TRBJ1-2	CASSKTSGNYGYTF	TGTGCCAGCAGCAAAACAAGCGGGAACTATGGCTACACCTTC
-	TRBV7-3	-	TRBJ2-7	CASSLFGPSYEQYF	TGTGCCAGCAGCTTATTTGGGCCTTCCTACGAGCAGTACTTC
-	TRBV11-1	-	TRBJ2-6	CASSWGGRQFSGANVLTF	TGTGCCAGCAGCTGGGGGGGGCGACAGTTCTCTGGGGCCAACGTCCTGACTTTC
-	TRBV9	-	TRBJ2-1	CASSGVNEQFF	TGTGCCAGCTCGGGGGTAAATGAGCAGTTCTTC
few	TRBV10-3	TRBD2	TRBJ2-7	CAISESGRFNEQYF	TGTGCCATCAGTGAAAGCGGGAGGTTCAACGAGCAGTACTTC
-	TRBV5-4	-	TRBJ2-7	CASSLAQGTSYEQYF	TGTGCCAGCAGCTTGGCCCAGGGGACCTCCTACGAGCAGTACTTC
few	TRBV5-1	-	TRBJ2-1	CASSPALVNEQFF	TGCGCCAGCAGCCCGGCCCTAGTCAATGAGCAGTTCTTC
-	TRBV23-1	TRBD1	TRBJ2-7	CASSQPGQGASYEQYF	TGCGCCAGCAGTCAACCGGGACAGGGGGCGTCCTACGAGCAGTACTTC